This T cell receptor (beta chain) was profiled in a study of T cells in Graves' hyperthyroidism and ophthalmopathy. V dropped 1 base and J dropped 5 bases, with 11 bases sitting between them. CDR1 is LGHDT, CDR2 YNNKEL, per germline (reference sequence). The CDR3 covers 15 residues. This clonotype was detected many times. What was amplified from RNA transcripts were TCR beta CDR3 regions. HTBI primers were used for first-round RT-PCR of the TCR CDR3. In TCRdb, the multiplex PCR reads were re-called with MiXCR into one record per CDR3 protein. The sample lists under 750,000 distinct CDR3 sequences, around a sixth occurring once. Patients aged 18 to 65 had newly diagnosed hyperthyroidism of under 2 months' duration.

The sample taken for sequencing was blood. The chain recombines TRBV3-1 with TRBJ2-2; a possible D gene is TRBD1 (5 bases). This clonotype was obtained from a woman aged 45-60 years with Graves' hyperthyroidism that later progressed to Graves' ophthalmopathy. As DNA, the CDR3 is TGTGCCAGCAGCCAAGCTCAGGGCTTGACCGGGGAGCTGTTTTTT. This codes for CASSQAQGLTGELFF.